A selection of T cell receptor beta chains follows, all from one sample in a study of blood T cell repertoires in COVID-19. Sequencing used immunoSEQ multiplex PCR; TCRdb keeps in-frame clones, though not all of them. The top ten hold roughly 20% of the sample, which has over 60,000 clones, over 75% seen once. The sample was peripheral blood. The receptors derive from an elderly man with active or convalescent COVID-19. CDR3s include the opening cysteine and the closing phenylalanine or tryptophan. Fields, in order: V gene, J gene, D gene, clone size, CDR3 DNA, CDR3 protein. The D gene is left open where the match is weak. Where a row states a size, it is once, few, many or the class of an expanded clone; other rows omit it.

v_gene: TRBV4-3
j_gene: TRBJ1-6
d_gene: -
abundance: -
CDR3nt: TGCGCCAGCAGAGTTTATTTAGGAGATTCACCCCTCCACTTT
CDR3aa: CASRVYLGDSPLHF

v_gene: TRBV11-2
j_gene: TRBJ2-7
d_gene: -
abundance: -
CDR3nt: TGTGCCAGCAGCTTAGGCACAGAGACCTACGAGCAGTACTTC
CDR3aa: CASSLGTETYEQYF

v_gene: TRBV20-1
j_gene: TRBJ2-7
d_gene: -
abundance: few
CDR3nt: TGCAGTGCCACAACCTCTCAGGAGCAGTACTTC
CDR3aa: CSATTSQEQYF

v_gene: TRBV6-1
j_gene: TRBJ1-1
d_gene: -
abundance: -
CDR3nt: TGTGCCAGCAGTTCTTTGGGGGCCGGGTGGGCTTTCTTT
CDR3aa: CASSSLGAGWAFF

v_gene: TRBV24-1
j_gene: TRBJ2-1
d_gene: -
abundance: once
CDR3nt: TGTGCCACCAGTACGGGGAGTAGCTTTTACTACAATGAGCAGTTCTTC
CDR3aa: CATSTGSSFYYNEQFF

v_gene: TRBV19
j_gene: TRBJ2-7
d_gene: -
abundance: few
CDR3nt: TGTGCCAGTAGTACTTCAGGAGGGGAGCAGTACTTC
CDR3aa: CASSTSGGEQYF

v_gene: TRBV7-8
j_gene: TRBJ1-1
d_gene: -
abundance: -
CDR3nt: TGTGCCAGCAACCCTAATAGGGCAGGGCTGAACACTGAAGCTTTCTTT
CDR3aa: CASNPNRAGLNTEAFF

v_gene: TRBV4-1
j_gene: TRBJ2-7
d_gene: TRBD2
abundance: -
CDR3nt: TGCGCCAGCAGCCAAAGTCCTAGCGGGTACTACGAGCAGTACTTC
CDR3aa: CASSQSPSGYYEQYF

v_gene: TRBV5-4
j_gene: TRBJ2-7
d_gene: -
abundance: -
CDR3nt: TGTGCCAGCAGCTTGGGAGAAGGGAGCCTCTCCTACGAGCAGTACTTC
CDR3aa: CASSLGEGSLSYEQYF

v_gene: TRBV5-1
j_gene: TRBJ2-3
d_gene: -
abundance: many
CDR3nt: TGCGCCAGCCGCCAGGGTTCAGGGGACTATTCCACAGATACGCAGTATTTT
CDR3aa: CASRQGSGDYSTDTQYF

v_gene: TRBV7-6
j_gene: TRBJ1-4
d_gene: -
abundance: once
CDR3nt: TGTGCCAGCAGCCGCGGGACGGATTATGAAAAACTGTTTTTT
CDR3aa: CASSRGTDYEKLFF

v_gene: TRBV27
j_gene: TRBJ2-1
d_gene: -
abundance: -
CDR3nt: TGTGCCAGCAGTTTATATGCGGTAGCGGATTACAATGAGCAGTTCTTC
CDR3aa: CASSLYAVADYNEQFF

v_gene: TRBV30
j_gene: TRBJ1-2
d_gene: -
abundance: -
CDR3nt: TGTGCCTGGAGCAACGCGGGCGCGGACTATGGCTACACCTTC
CDR3aa: CAWSNAGADYGYTF

v_gene: TRBV6-2/TRBV6-3
j_gene: TRBJ2-1
d_gene: -
abundance: few
CDR3nt: TGTGCCAGCAGCTTGTCCCGCAATGAGCAGTTCTTC
CDR3aa: CASSLSRNEQFF

v_gene: TRBV6-5
j_gene: TRBJ2-7
d_gene: TRBD2
abundance: -
CDR3nt: TGTGCCAGCACCCGACGGGACCGGGAGGGCGAGCAGTACTTC
CDR3aa: CASTRRDREGEQYF

v_gene: TRBV6-5
j_gene: TRBJ1-3
d_gene: -
abundance: -
CDR3nt: TGTGCCAGCAGGCCTGGGTCGGAGAGGGGAAACACCATATATTTT
CDR3aa: CASRPGSERGNTIYF

v_gene: TRBV27
j_gene: TRBJ1-5
d_gene: -
abundance: -
CDR3nt: TGTGCCAGCAGTTTCGGGACTGGAGATCAGCCCCAGCATTTT
CDR3aa: CASSFGTGDQPQHF

v_gene: TRBV7-3
j_gene: TRBJ2-2
d_gene: -
abundance: -
CDR3nt: TGTGCCAGCAGGGAGGGACCAACAAACACCGGGGAGCTGTTTTTT
CDR3aa: CASREGPTNTGELFF

v_gene: TRBV3-1/TRBV3-2
j_gene: TRBJ2-1
d_gene: TRBD1
abundance: -
CDR3nt: TGTGCCAGCAGCCAAGGTTGGGCAGGGGGTTACAATGAGCAGTTCTTC
CDR3aa: CASSQGWAGGYNEQFF

v_gene: TRBV5-6
j_gene: TRBJ2-1
d_gene: TRBD2
abundance: -
CDR3nt: TGTGCCAGCACCCCGGGACTAGCGGGAGTCTACTACAATGAGCAGTTCTTC
CDR3aa: CASTPGLAGVYYNEQFF

v_gene: TRBV12-3/TRBV12-4
j_gene: TRBJ2-7
d_gene: -
abundance: -
CDR3nt: TGTGCCAGCAGGATAGCTGCGGACGAGCAGTACTTC
CDR3aa: CASRIAADEQYF

v_gene: TRBV5-1
j_gene: TRBJ2-3
d_gene: -
abundance: -
CDR3nt: TGCGCCAGCAGCTTGACATCGGCGGGGTATACGCAGTATTTT
CDR3aa: CASSLTSAGYTQYF

v_gene: TRBV15
j_gene: TRBJ1-2
d_gene: -
abundance: -
CDR3nt: TGTGCCACCAGCCCCGGACAGAACTATGGCTACACCTTC
CDR3aa: CATSPGQNYGYTF

v_gene: TRBV7-6
j_gene: TRBJ2-1
d_gene: -
abundance: few
CDR3nt: TGTGCCAGCAGCTTAGACAGTTTAATATACAATGAGCAGTTCTTC
CDR3aa: CASSLDSLIYNEQFF

v_gene: TRBV29-1
j_gene: TRBJ2-5
d_gene: -
abundance: -
CDR3nt: TGCAGCGTCCCCGGTGATCAGGACCAAGAGACCCAGTACTTC
CDR3aa: CSVPGDQDQETQYF

v_gene: TRBV14
j_gene: TRBJ2-1
d_gene: -
abundance: -
CDR3nt: TGTGCCAGCAGCCAATTTGTATCGGCAGGGGAGTTCTTC
CDR3aa: CASSQFVSAGEFF

v_gene: TRBV5-6
j_gene: TRBJ2-7
d_gene: TRBD1
abundance: -
CDR3nt: TGTGCCAGCAGCTTGGGAGGCACGGGACAGGGGGCTCAGGGGCAGTACTTC
CDR3aa: CASSLGGTGQGAQGQYF

v_gene: TRBV27
j_gene: TRBJ2-3
d_gene: -
abundance: -
CDR3nt: TGTGCCAGCAGTTCCCCCCTCACAGATACGCAGTATTTT
CDR3aa: CASSSPLTDTQYF

v_gene: TRBV3-1/TRBV3-2
j_gene: TRBJ1-5
d_gene: -
abundance: few
CDR3nt: TGTGCCAGCAGCCAAGATTTTTCAGGGCTCAATCAGCCCCAGCATTTT
CDR3aa: CASSQDFSGLNQPQHF

v_gene: TRBV29-1
j_gene: TRBJ1-1
d_gene: -
abundance: few
CDR3nt: TGCAGCGCGGAAGAGGACAGTCCGAACACTGAAGCTTTCTTT
CDR3aa: CSAEEDSPNTEAFF

v_gene: TRBV2
j_gene: TRBJ1-5
d_gene: -
abundance: few
CDR3nt: TGTGCCAGCAGTCCTACAGATACTTATCAGCCCCAGCATTTT
CDR3aa: CASSPTDTYQPQHF

v_gene: TRBV9
j_gene: TRBJ2-3
d_gene: TRBD2
abundance: few
CDR3nt: TGTGCCAGCAGCGTAGAGGGCGTAGGACTAGCGGGAGTTCGGAATACGCAGTATTTT
CDR3aa: CASSVEGVGLAGVRNTQYF

v_gene: TRBV7-3
j_gene: TRBJ2-1
d_gene: TRBD2
abundance: -
CDR3nt: TGTGCCAGCAGCCCTAGCGGGGGGGCGAGCTACAATGAGCAGTTCTTC
CDR3aa: CASSPSGGASYNEQFF

v_gene: TRBV12-5
j_gene: TRBJ2-7
d_gene: -
abundance: -
CDR3nt: TGTGCTAGTGGCCTGGGACTGACCTTCTACGAGCAGTACTTC
CDR3aa: CASGLGLTFYEQYF

v_gene: TRBV3-1/TRBV3-2
j_gene: TRBJ1-4
d_gene: -
abundance: -
CDR3nt: TGTGCCAGCAGCGCCGACAGGACGGCTGAAAAACTGTTTTTT
CDR3aa: CASSADRTAEKLFF

v_gene: TRBV9
j_gene: TRBJ2-3
d_gene: -
abundance: -
CDR3nt: TGTGCCAGCAGCCCTAGTTGGGGGGTTGACACAGATACGCAGTATTTT
CDR3aa: CASSPSWGVDTDTQYF

v_gene: TRBV7-8
j_gene: TRBJ2-3
d_gene: TRBD1
abundance: -
CDR3nt: TGTGCCAGCGCAAGGGACAGGAACACAGATACGCAGTATTTT
CDR3aa: CASARDRNTDTQYF

v_gene: TRBV19
j_gene: TRBJ2-7
d_gene: -
abundance: -
CDR3nt: TGTGCCAGTAGTATAGATTGTGGGCCCTACGAGCAGTACTTC
CDR3aa: CASSIDCGPYEQYF

v_gene: TRBV7-2
j_gene: TRBJ2-2
d_gene: TRBD2
abundance: few
CDR3nt: TGTGCCAGCAGCTTTAGTGGGGAGGGCGGGGAGCTGTTTTTT
CDR3aa: CASSFSGEGGELFF

v_gene: TRBV7-9
j_gene: TRBJ1-1
d_gene: TRBD1
abundance: -
CDR3nt: TGTGCCAGCTTCCCATTGACTCCAGGGGGCCGGACTGAAGCTTTCTTT
CDR3aa: CASFPLTPGGRTEAFF

v_gene: TRBV7-9
j_gene: TRBJ2-7
d_gene: TRBD2
abundance: few
CDR3nt: TGTGCCAGCAGCGGGCGGGAGTTGGCCTACGAGCAGTACTTC
CDR3aa: CASSGRELAYEQYF

v_gene: TRBV18
j_gene: TRBJ1-2
d_gene: -
abundance: -
CDR3nt: TGTGCCAGCTCACCAACGACAGGATCTGGCTACACCTTC
CDR3aa: CASSPTTGSGYTF

v_gene: TRBV7-2
j_gene: TRBJ1-1
d_gene: TRBD1
abundance: -
CDR3nt: TGTGCCAGCAGCTTAGGGGGACAGGGGAGAAACACTGAAGCTTTCTTT
CDR3aa: CASSLGGQGRNTEAFF

v_gene: TRBV4-2
j_gene: TRBJ2-2
d_gene: TRBD2
abundance: few
CDR3nt: TGTGCCAGCAGCCAACAGGAGGCTAGCGGGAGTATTTTCACCGGGGAGCTGTTTTTT
CDR3aa: CASSQQEASGSIFTGELFF

v_gene: TRBV28
j_gene: TRBJ2-7
d_gene: TRBD2
abundance: -
CDR3nt: TGTGCCAGCAGTTCTAGCGGGACCTCCTACGAGCAGTACTTC
CDR3aa: CASSSSGTSYEQYF

v_gene: TRBV6-1
j_gene: TRBJ2-7
d_gene: TRBD2
abundance: -
CDR3nt: TGTGCCAGCAGTGAATCGGGGGGGCCCAGGAACGAGCAGTACTTC
CDR3aa: CASSESGGPRNEQYF

v_gene: TRBV28
j_gene: TRBJ2-2
d_gene: -
abundance: -
CDR3nt: TGTGCCAGCATCAGTTTCCCCGGGGAGCTGTTTTTT
CDR3aa: CASISFPGELFF

v_gene: TRBV19
j_gene: TRBJ1-5
d_gene: -
abundance: -
CDR3nt: TGTGCCAGTAGTATGGCCAGTGATCAGCCCCAGCATTTT
CDR3aa: CASSMASDQPQHF

v_gene: TRBV29-1
j_gene: TRBJ2-7
d_gene: -
abundance: -
CDR3nt: TGCAGCGTTGGACTGAACTCCTACGAGCAGTACTTC
CDR3aa: CSVGLNSYEQYF

v_gene: TRBV19
j_gene: TRBJ1-2
d_gene: -
abundance: few
CDR3nt: TGTGCCAGTAGTATAAGCCTTTCGGGTGGCTACACCTTC
CDR3aa: CASSISLSGGYTF